These 25 T cell receptor beta chains originate from one sample sequenced in a study of post-analysis software for immune sequencing data. Presence of unique molecular identifiers characterized the TCR beta cDNA libraries. MiXCR, run by TCRdb on the PCR reads, gives a single entry per CDR3 protein. The top ten hold around 10% of the sample, which has about 460,000 distinct CDR3 sequences, under 55% seen once. What these receptors recognize is not known. Study-level findings and limits: In patients, about 5 TRBV segments were more frequent than in controls, with TRBV5-6, TRBV5-1 and TRBV20-1 among them.

The source material was blood. Every receptor here comes from a girl between 5 and 17 years old with multiple sclerosis.

In its sample, this clonotype was seen a few times. The chain links TRBV12-3 or TRBV12-4 to TRBJ2-7; no clear D gene. There are 13 residues in the CDR3. Deletions cut 2 bases from V and 5 bases from J, with 10 bases between. CDR3 region: CASSLPSLDEQYF. The CDR3 DNA is TGTGCCAGCAGTTTACCCTCATTGGACGAGCAGTACTTC.

The chain links TRBV15 to TRBJ2-7, with D perhaps TRBD2 (5 bases). Germline V CDR1 and CDR2: LNHNV, YYDKDF (reference sequence). The CDR3 runs 15 residues. Deletions cut 2 bases from V and 2 bases from J, with 13 bases between. CDR3 DNA: TGTGCCACCAGCAGATCTTTGGACTCCGCCTACGAGCAGTACTTC. This sequence encodes CATSRSLDSAYEQYF.

This rearrangement joins TRBV7-2 to TRBJ2-5; D might be TRBD2 (6 bases). Germline CDR1 is SGHTA and CDR2 is FQGNSA. CDR3 size: 16 residues. Trimming cost V 1 base and J 1 base, with 13 bases left between them. The CDR3 DNA sequence: TGTGCCAGCAGCTTAGAGGGCTGGGACTTCCAAGAGACCCAGTACTTC. It specifies CASSLEGWDFQETQYF.

The chain carries TRBV29-1 and TRBJ2-5, with D perhaps TRBD2 (5 bases). CDR3 size: 12 residues. V lost 7 bases and J 5 bases, leaving 14 bases between the germline ends. Per germline, CDR1 SQVTM and CDR2 ANQGSEA. DNA of the CDR3: TGCAGCGCCCAGCTCGGCGGGGAGACCCAGTACTTC. This codes for CSAQLGGETQYF.

This clonotype was recorded a few times. The chain couples TRBV9 to TRBJ1-5; 7 bases are shared with TRBD1. Germline assignment: CDR1 SGDLS and CDR2 YYNGEE. V was clipped by 0 bases and J by 0 bases; unmatched bases: 6. The CDR3 length is 17 residues. The CDR3 coding sequence is TGTGCCAGCAGCGTAGAAGGGGGCACATATAGCAATCAGCCCCAGCATTTT. Residues: CASSVEGGTYSNQPQHF.

V usage is TRBV29-1 and J usage is TRBJ2-7; D perhaps matches TRBD2 (5 bases). Germline assignment: CDR1 SQVTM and CDR2 ANQGSEA. V gave up 0 bases and J gave up 5 bases, with 11 bases separating them. The CDR3 sequence is 13 residues long. The CDR3 bases are TGCAGCGTTGAAGAGCCACCGGGGAACGAGCAGTACTTC. Its translation: CSVEEPPGNEQYF.

This clonotype has just a few counts. V usage is TRBV28 and J usage is TRBJ1-6; TRBD1 matches 8 bases. The V segment lost 6 bases and the J segment 9 bases; nucleotides outside the gene matches: 10. This CDR3 is 15 amino acids long. Germline V gene data show CDR1 as MDHEN and CDR2 as SYDVKM. CDR3 loop: CASRDLQGAGSPLHF. The CDR3 bases are TGTGCCAGCAGAGACCTGCAGGGGGCGGGTTCACCCCTCCACTTT.

This clonotype has a handful of counts. V usage is TRBV20-1 and J usage is TRBJ2-7; TRBD2 aligns across 7 bases. The germline gives CDR1 DFQATT, CDR2 SNEGSKA (reference sequence). V lost 5 bases, J lost 1 base, and 11 bases stayed unmatched. The CDR3 runs 15 residues. The CDR3 sequence is CSAPSPLALSYEQYF. CDR3 sequence (DNA): TGCAGTGCTCCCAGCCCACTAGCGTTGTCCTACGAGCAGTACTTC.

This clonotype has a handful of counts. The chain combines TRBV7-9 with TRBJ2-7; no firm D call. The V and J ends lost 4 bases and 2 bases respectively, with 12 bases between them. Germline V gene sequence: CDR1 SEHNR, CDR2 FQNEAQ (reference sequence). This CDR3 contains 14 residues. CDR3 nucleotide sequence: TGTGCCAGCAGCTCCCCCGGCAAGCCCTACGAGCAGTACTTC. It codes for CASSSPGKPYEQYF.

The chain uses TRBV28 and TRBJ2-3; possibly TRBD2 for D (6 bases). This CDR3 region has 15 residues. The V and J ends lost 6 bases and 0 bases respectively, with 13 bases between them. Germline CDR1 is MDHEN and CDR2 is SYDVKM. CDR3 region: CASRGDLSSTDTQYF. CDR3 sequence (DNA): TGTGCCAGCAGGGGGGACTTATCTAGCACAGATACGCAGTATTTT.

The V and J genes are TRBV3-1 and TRBJ2-5, with a weak D call TRBD2 (5 bases). The CDR3 loop spans 12 amino acids. Per the germline V gene, CDR1 is LGHDT and CDR2 is YNNKEL (reference sequence). Trimming took off 0 bases at V and 11 bases at J, with 10 bases between the two ends. The CDR3 spells CASSQDSRRQYF. As DNA, the CDR3 is TGTGCCAGCAGCCAAGATAGCAGGAGGCAGTACTTC.

This clonotype has a handful of counts. This rearrangement joins TRBV12-3 or TRBV12-4 to TRBJ2-7; possible D gene TRBD1, 5 bases. The V and J ends lost 1 base and 2 bases respectively, with 9 bases between them. This CDR3 has 14 amino acids. The CDR3, as DNA: TGTGCCAGCAGTTTAGGACAGCTAGCCTACGAGCAGTACTTC. Its protein product is CASSLGQLAYEQYF.

This chain joins TRBV15 and TRBJ2-4; 9 nucleotides agree with TRBD2. J lost 12 bases, V lost 4 bases, and 7 bases had no gene match. Per the germline V gene, CDR1 is LNHNV and CDR2 is YYDKDF (reference sequence). The CDR3 has 13 residues. In DNA form, the CDR3 reads TGTGCCACCAGCACTATAGCGGGAGAGAGTCAGTACTTC. Its protein product is CATSTIAGESQYF.

The chain combines TRBV20-1 with TRBJ2-7; TRBD1 matches 10 bases. Trimming cost V 3 bases and J 3 bases; bases outside gene matches: 2. Germline V lookup: CDR1 DFQATT, CDR2 SNEGSKA (reference sequence). The CDR3 runs 13 residues. The CDR3 DNA follows: TGCAGTGCTAGGACAGGGGGCGGCTACGAGCAGTACTTC. This sequence encodes CSARTGGGYEQYF.

The table lists this clonotype with a few counts. The V gene is TRBV10-3, the J gene TRBJ2-1; 9 bases map to TRBD1. Germline CDR1 reads ENHRY; CDR2 reads SYGVKD. The CDR3 loop spans 16 amino acids. Unmatched junction bases numbered 9, after V lost 0 bases and J lost 9 bases. CDR3 nucleotide sequence: TGTGCCATCAGTGAGTCTGGGACAGGGACAAGCGGTGAGCAGTTCTTC. Its translation: CAISESGTGTSGEQFF.

V and J are TRBV20-1 and TRBJ2-5; a possible D gene is TRBD2 (5 bases). The J call may be wrong; the DNA end is better matched by TRBJ2-7. The CDR3 runs to 14 residues. CDR1 and CDR2 (germline): DFQATT, SNEGSKA (reference sequence). This CDR3 is CSARGVAETNEQYF. The DNA for the CDR3 is TGCAGTGCTAGAGGAGTCGCGGAGACTAACGAGCAGTACTTC.

This clonotype was recorded a few times. This sequence joins TRBV7-9 and TRBJ2-7; D possibly matches TRBD1 or TRBD2 (5 bases each). Germline CDR1 SEHNR, CDR2 FQNEAQ (reference sequence). V gave up 4 bases and J gave up 0 bases, with 16 bases separating them. CDR3 length equals 16 residues. The CDR3 loop is CASSSATGRYSYEQYF. Written as DNA, the CDR3 is TGTGCCAGCAGCTCCGCGACGGGACGGTACTCCTACGAGCAGTACTTC. The full variable domain, with the rest looked up from reference TRBV7-9 and TRBJ2-7, is DTGVSQNPRHKITKRGQNVTFRCDPISEHNRLYWYRQTLGQGPEFLTYFQNEAQLEKSRLLSDRFSAERPKGSFSTLEIQRTEQGDSAMYLCASSSATGRYSYEQYFGPGTRLTVT.

The chain carries TRBV19 and TRBJ2-5; 7 nucleotides align to TRBD1. This CDR3 has 17 amino acids. Germline V gene data show CDR1 as LNHDA and CDR2 as SQIVND (reference sequence). Trimming at V came to 0 bases and at J to 5 bases, leaving 12 bases not matched to a gene. In DNA, the CDR3 is TGTGCCAGTAGTATAGAGCCGTACAGGGGCGGGCGGGAGACCCAGTACTTC. It specifies CASSIEPYRGGRETQYF. Full variable domain (outside the CDR3, taken from reference TRBV19 and TRBJ2-5): DGGITQSPKYLFRKEGQNVTLSCEQNLNHDAMYWYRQDPGQGLRLIYYSQIVNDFQKGDIAEGYSVSREKKESFPLTVTSAQKNPTAFYLCASSIEPYRGGRETQYFGPGTRLLVL.

This clonotype was counted a few times. The V call is TRBV4-1, the J call TRBJ1-2; TRBD1 might be the D (6 bases). Germline CDR1 MGHRA, CDR2 YSYEKL. The V end lost 3 bases, the J end lost 2 bases, and 16 bases lay between the germline ends. The CDR3 runs to 16 residues. The CDR3 DNA follows: TGCGCCAGCAGCCAGATAACAGGGTCCTCCAACTATGGCTACACCTTC. Encoded protein: CASSQITGSSNYGYTF.

The J gene is TRBJ1-1, the V gene TRBV27; no definite D call. With 6 bases removed from V and 0 bases from J, the gap between germline ends came to 5 bases. Per germline, CDR1 MNHEY and CDR2 SMNVEV (reference sequence). The CDR3 covers 12 residues. The CDR3: CASRDMNTEAFF. CDR3 sequence (DNA): TGTGCCAGCAGAGATATGAACACTGAAGCTTTCTTT.

This chain connects TRBV6-1 to TRBJ2-3; tentative D call: TRBD1 (6 bases). The CDR3 has 14 residues. V was clipped by 8 bases and J by 6 bases, with 18 bases between them. CDR1 and CDR2 from the germline V gene are MNHNS and SASEGT. The CDR3 DNA reads TGTGCCAGCCTCCGGGACACAGATCCGGATACGCAGTATTTT. Translating it yields CASLRDTDPDTQYF.

J is TRBJ2-3 and V is TRBV7-9; D is unresolved. The V end lost 7 bases, the J end lost 4 bases, and 12 bases lay between the germline ends. The CDR3 consists of 13 residues. The germline gives CDR1 SEHNR, CDR2 FQNEAQ (reference sequence). In nucleotides, the CDR3 is TGTGCCAGCAACCGAGCAGGAGCAGATACGCAGTATTTT. Amino acids: CASNRAGADTQYF.

The rearrangement uses TRBV18 and TRBJ1-2; TRBD1 might be the D (6 bases). Germline V gives CDR1 KGHSH, CDR2 LQKENI. The CDR3 contains 13 residues. V dropped 6 bases and J dropped 6 bases, with 14 bases sitting between them. This CDR3 reads CASSPAGADGYTF. CDR3 sequence (DNA): TGTGCCAGCTCCCCGGCGGGGGCTGATGGCTACACCTTC.

This chain uses TRBV4-3 with TRBJ2-1, with TRBD2 identical over 11 bases. This CDR3 comprises 16 residues. J gave up 7 bases and V 4 bases, and 9 bases lay outside the gene matches. Germline assignment: CDR1 LGHNA and CDR2 YSLEER. This chain's CDR3 is CASSPQLAGVINEQFF. In DNA form, the CDR3 reads TGCGCCAGCAGCCCTCAACTAGCGGGAGTTATAAATGAGCAGTTCTTC.

The J gene is TRBJ2-2, the V gene TRBV5-1, with D possibly matching TRBD1 (5 bases). CDR1 SGHRS and CDR2 YFSETQ come from the germline V gene. This CDR3 is 15 amino acids long. Trimming removed 2 bases from V and 0 bases from J, with 8 bases in between. The CDR3 nucleotides read TGCGCCAGCAGCTTCAGGGTTTCGAACACCGGGGAGCTGTTTTTT. Translation: CASSFRVSNTGELFF.